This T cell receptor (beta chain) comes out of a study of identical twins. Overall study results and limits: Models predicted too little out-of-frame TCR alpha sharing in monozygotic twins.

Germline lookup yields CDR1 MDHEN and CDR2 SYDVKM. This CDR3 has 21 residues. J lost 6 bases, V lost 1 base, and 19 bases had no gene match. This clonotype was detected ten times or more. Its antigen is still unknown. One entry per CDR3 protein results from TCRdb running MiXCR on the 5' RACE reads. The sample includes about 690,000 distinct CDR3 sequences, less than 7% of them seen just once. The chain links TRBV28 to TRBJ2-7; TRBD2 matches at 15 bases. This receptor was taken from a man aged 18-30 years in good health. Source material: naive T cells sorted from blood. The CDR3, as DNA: TGTGCCAGCAGTTTATCCCCGGGACATTCCGGACTAGCGGGAGGGCTCTCCGAGCAGTACTTC. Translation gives CASSLSPGHSGLAGGLSEQYF.